Shown below are 15 T cell receptor beta chains from a single sample sequenced in a study of T cells in women clearing cervical HPV infection. TCRdb's copy holds only in-frame clones and misses some; the assay was immunoSEQ multiplex PCR. Its table records tens of thousands of clones. The sequenced material came from blood buffy coat. These receptors were obtained from a woman between 18 and 69 years old with a cervical HPV16 infection that either progressed to CIN3+ or cleared (not recorded which).

Points on this clone: The read comes to an end 3 residues before the CDR3 does, leaving the germline J gene to fill in the end. The rearrangement links TRBV6-2 or TRBV6-3 to TRBJ1-1; the D gene is possibly TRBD1 (6 bases). V was shortened by 0 bases and J by 4 bases, with 6 bases between the two germline ends. The CDR3 length is 13 residues. Looked up from germline, CDR1 is MNHEY and CDR2 is SVGEGT. The sequenced CDR3 bases are TGTGCCAGCAGTTACTCACAGGGCACTGAA. Its protein is CASSYSQGTE. The whole CDR3 protein reads CASSYSQGTEAFF.

Worth noting for this clone: The DNA ends 3 residues before the CDR3 does, and the rest of the CDR3 is filled in from the germline J gene. The genes are TRBV7-9 and TRBJ2-7; D might be TRBD1 (5 bases). The length of the CDR3 is 13 residues. CDR1 and CDR2 (germline): SEHNR, FQNEAQ (reference sequence). The germline V and J ends were trimmed by 4 bases and 0 bases, with 7 bases remaining between them. The part of the CDR3 DNA that was read is TGTGCCAGCAGCTCCAGGGTCTCCTACGAG. It is translated as CASSSRVSYE. The full CDR3 is CASSSRVSYEQYF.

Note on this clone: The read ends 3 residues before the CDR3 terminus; that terminus is restored from the germline J gene. This chain joins TRBV2 and TRBJ2-3; 10 bases fit TRBD1. The germline V gene encodes CDR1 SNHLY and CDR2 FYNNEI. The CDR3 loop spans 14 amino acids. The covered CDR3 bases are TGTGCCAGCAGGGGAGACAGGGGGCAGGGGACG. This translates into CASRGDRGQGT. The full CDR3 is CASRGDRGQGTQYF.

Worth noting for this clone: The observed sequence ends 3 residues before the CDR3 terminus, with the missing tail filled in from the germline J gene. V and J are TRBV27 and TRBJ2-5; possible D gene TRBD1, 5 bases. Germline-derived CDR1 and CDR2 are MNHEY and SMNVEV (reference sequence). The V end lost 7 bases, the J end lost 1 base, and 10 bases lay between the germline ends. This CDR3 comprises 13 residues. This chain's CDR3 is CASIDSVQETQYF. The CDR3 bases that were read are TGTGCCAGCATTGACAGCGTCCAAGAGACC.

On this clone: The DNA ends 3 residues before the CDR3 does, and the rest of the CDR3 is filled in from the germline J gene. The chain links TRBV2 to TRBJ2-3; a weak D match, TRBD1 (6 bases). V lost 2 bases to trimming and J lost 8 bases, with 20 bases between them. CDR3 length: 16 amino acids. Germline V gene sequence: CDR1 SNHLY, CDR2 FYNNEI. CDR3 residues: CASSERGGAWAGTQYF. The DNA read from the CDR3 is TGTGCCAGCAGTGAACGAGGGGGAGCCTGGGCGGGTACG.

As concerns this clone: Sequencing ends 3 residues short of the CDR3 end; the germline J gene provides the rest. The V gene is TRBV18, the J gene TRBJ2-7; TRBD2 is a possible D gene (5 bases). The V gene's germline CDR1 is KGHSH and CDR2 LQKENI. The CDR3 spans 13 residues. Trimming shortened V by 6 bases and J by 6 bases, and 15 bases separated the two germline ends. CDR3 protein: CASSTGLWTEQYF. The sequenced part of the CDR3 DNA is TGTGCCAGCTCTACGGGGTTATGGACCGAG.

In regard to this clone: The read is 3 residues too short to cover the CDR3 end, so that end is filled in from the germline J gene. Other DNA sequences from this sample encode an identical CDR3 as well. The chain is built from TRBV5-1 and TRBJ1-3; 7 bases match TRBD1. Germline loops: CDR1 SGHRS, CDR2 YFSETQ. The J segment lost 1 base and the V segment lost 3 bases, leaving 10 bases of the junction unmatched. This CDR3 is built from 17 residues. The CDR3 is CASSSGRQGISGNTIYF. CDR3 DNA (partial): TGCGCCAGCAGCTCAGGCCGACAGGGAATATCTGGAAACACC.

The sequenced part of the CDR3 DNA is TGTGCCAGCAGCCCCGGGGGGGTCTCCTACAATGAG. This translates into CASSPGGVSYNE. The entire CDR3 sequence reads CASSPGGVSYNEQFF. The chain joins TRBV7-7 to TRBJ2-1, with TRBD2 matching 8 bases. The CDR3 goes on 3 residues after the read ends, and that part is filled in from the germline J gene. The CDR3 totals 15 residues. V was clipped by 5 bases and J by 0 bases; unmatched bases: 3. In germline, CDR1 is SSHAT, CDR2 FNYEAQ (reference sequence).

Worth noting for this clone: The read terminates 3 residues ahead of where the CDR3 ends, so the germline J gene completes it. The V gene is TRBV20-1, the J gene TRBJ1-2; weak D call: TRBD1 (5 bases). Germline CDR1 DFQATT, CDR2 SNEGSKA (reference sequence). Trimming took off 3 bases at V and 5 bases at J, with 19 bases between the two ends. This CDR3 has 15 residues. CDR3 bases read: TGCAGTGCTAGCGGAGGGAGGGGCGCAAAATATGGC. This codes for CSASGGRGAKYG. Given in full, the CDR3 is CSASGGRGAKYGYTF.

Remarks on this clone: The read stops 3 residues short of the end of the CDR3; the missing end is completed from the germline J gene. The chain links TRBV18 to TRBJ1-1; 10 nucleotides align to TRBD1. The CDR3 has 15 residues. V was clipped by 3 bases and J by 6 bases; unmatched bases: 7. CDR1 KGHSH and CDR2 LQKENI come from the germline V gene. CDR3 DNA, as far as it was read: TGTGCCAGCTCACCGCAGGACAGGGGGGACGCTGAA. Translated, it gives CASSPQDRGDAE. The full CDR3 protein is CASSPQDRGDAEAFF.

Comment on this clone: The CDR3 extends 3 residues past the end of the read, so its final part is completed from the germline J gene. This rearrangement joins TRBV7-3 to TRBJ2-2, with TRBD1 identical over 7 bases. The CDR3 has 14 residues. Trimming cost V 5 bases and J 1 base; bases outside gene matches: 1. Germline-derived CDR1 and CDR2 are SGHTA and FQGTGA. The chain's CDR3 is CASSRQGNTGELFF. CDR3 DNA, as far as it was read: TGTGCCAGCAGCCGACAGGGGAACACCGGGGAG.

Turning to this clone: The read ends 3 residues shy of where the CDR3 ends; the end is completed using the germline J gene. The chain carries TRBV7-2 and TRBJ2-7; no definite D call. Trimming removed 1 base from V and 6 bases from J, with 7 bases in between. The CDR3 extends over 12 amino acids. Per the germline V gene, CDR1 is SGHTA and CDR2 is FQGNSA. The CDR3 reads CASSLVPGEQYF. CDR3 DNA (partial): TGTGCCAGCAGCTTAGTTCCGGGCGAG. Full variable domain (remainder filled in from reference TRBV7-2 and TRBJ2-7): GAGVSQSPSNKVTEKGKDVELRCDPISGHTALYWYRQSLGQGLEFLIYFQGNSAPDKSGLPSDRFSAERTGGSVSTLTIQRTQQEDSAVYLCASSLVPGEQYFGPGTRLTVT.

As regards this clone: The DNA ends 3 residues before the CDR3 does, and the rest of the CDR3 is filled in from the germline J gene. The rearrangement joins TRBV6-2 or TRBV6-3 to TRBJ2-3; TRBD2 might be the D (6 bases). The CDR3 loop spans 16 amino acids. V lost 4 bases and J 6 bases, leaving 20 bases between the germline ends. CDR1 and CDR2 from the germline V gene are MNHEY and SVGEGT. The DNA read from the CDR3 is TGTGCCAGCAGTTTAGCCGTAGTGGGGGGATTGGATACG. Its translation: CASSLAVVGGLDT. The entire CDR3 protein reads CASSLAVVGGLDTQYF.

The chain's CDR3 is CASSSRDRGHSSYDYTF. The CDR3 bases that were read are TGTGCCAGTAGTTCCCGGGACAGGGGACACAGCTCCTACGAC. The rearrangement uses TRBV19 and TRBJ1-2; 10 bases match TRBD1. The read ends 3 residues shy of where the CDR3 ends; the end is completed using the germline J gene. Germline assignment: CDR1 LNHDA and CDR2 SQIVND (reference sequence). The CDR3 covers 17 residues.

A remark on this clone: The read comes to an end 3 residues before the CDR3 does, leaving the germline J gene to fill in the end. This rearrangement joins TRBV14 to TRBJ2-1; 13 bases line up with TRBD2. There are 14 residues in the CDR3. Germline trimming cut 8 bases from V and 3 bases from J; bases unmatched to any gene: 1. CDR1 is SGHDN, CDR2 FVKESK, per germline. The CDR3 spells CASRLAGGYNEQFF. CDR3 DNA, as far as it was read: TGTGCCAGCCGACTAGCGGGAGGCTACAATGAG.